The 16 T cell receptor beta chains presented below share a single source sample, sequenced in a study of shared clonotypes between healthy human individuals. Clones were read by immunoSEQ multiplex PCR, and TCRdb kept only the in-frame ones, dropping some. Of around 430,000 clones listed, about 85% were seen once; the top ten hold around 14%. The specimen sequenced was PBMCs. All receptors derive from a middle-aged woman in good health. Some clones in this sample may be carry-over from other donors' samples.

The chain recombines TRBV28 with TRBJ2-2, with D possibly matching TRBD2 (6 bases). Germline V gives CDR1 MDHEN, CDR2 SYDVKM. This CDR3 has 13 amino acids. The CDR3 is CATLWGDTGELFF. DNA for the CDR3: TGTGCTACCCTTTGGGGGGACACCGGGGAGCTGTTTTTT.

CDR3 amino acids: CAWDTGKGQPQHF. The DNA of the CDR3 is TGTGCCTGGGATACAGGGAAAGGGCAGCCCCAGCATTTT. The genes are TRBV30 and TRBJ1-5; a weak D match, TRBD1 (6 bases). CDR3 size: 13 residues. Per germline, CDR1 GTSNPN and CDR2 SVGIG (reference sequence). V was shortened by 5 bases and J by 7 bases, with 15 bases between the two germline ends.

CDR3 region: CASSQDLDTDSVGTDTQYF. Here the CDR3 DNA reads TGTGCCAGCAGCCAGGACCTTGACACCGATAGCGTGGGGACAGATACGCAGTATTTT. The chain has TRBV4-2 and TRBJ2-3; possibly TRBD2 for D (5 bases). The CDR3 has 19 amino acids. Looked up from germline, CDR1 is LGHNA and CDR2 is YNFKEQ. V lost 3 bases and J 3 bases, leaving 25 bases between the germline ends.

V usage is TRBV7-2 and J usage is TRBJ2-7; no firm D call. Germline V lookup: CDR1 SGHTA, CDR2 FQGNSA. Between the trimmed V and J ends, which lost 5 bases and 3 bases, there was a span of 14 bases. CDR3 size: 14 residues. DNA for the CDR3: TGTGCCAGCAGCCTGGGATATGCAAGCTACGAGCAGTACTTC. Its translation is CASSLGYASYEQYF.

The V gene is TRBV5-1, the J gene TRBJ1-1; no firm D call. With 0 bases removed from V and 0 bases from J, the gap between germline ends came to 9 bases. The length of the CDR3 is 15 residues. Germline V CDR1 and CDR2: SGHRS, YFSETQ. The CDR3 coding sequence is TGCGCCAGCAGCTTGGAAGTTTACATGAACACTGAAGCTTTCTTT. Its protein product is CASSLEVYMNTEAFF.

A few counts support this clone. CDR3 sequence reads: CASSDTAGVYNEQFF. CDR3 nucleotide sequence: TGTGCCAGCAGTGATACAGCGGGAGTATACAATGAGCAGTTCTTC. The chain links TRBV2 to TRBJ2-1; 8 bases agree with TRBD2. CDR3 length: 15 amino acids. V was pared by 3 bases and J by 4 bases, with 5 bases of the junction left unmatched. CDR1 is SNHLY, CDR2 FYNNEI, per germline.

The chain recombines TRBV7-9 with TRBJ1-1; tentatively, D is TRBD1 (6 bases). CDR3 length: 14 residues. Trimming took off 3 bases at V and 5 bases at J, with 13 bases between the two ends. Germline V gene data show CDR1 as SEHNR and CDR2 as FQNEAQ (reference sequence). CDR3 coding DNA: TGTGCCAGCAGCTTCTCAGGGGCGGTTACTGAAGCTTTCTTT. Translating gives CASSFSGAVTEAFF.

This chain joins TRBV7-9 and TRBJ2-1; D may correspond to TRBD1 or TRBD2 (5 bases each). V shed 5 bases and J shed 8 bases, with 16 bases lying between them. The CDR3 covers 14 residues. Germline values: CDR1 SEHNR, CDR2 FQNEAQ (reference sequence). Written as DNA, the CDR3 is TGTGCCAGCAGCCCAGGGTGGGGGAGAGATGAGCAGTTCTTC. It encodes CASSPGWGRDEQFF.

The chain recombines TRBV19 with TRBJ1-1; the D is unclear. The CDR3 spans 13 residues. The germline V gene encodes CDR1 LNHDA and CDR2 SQIVND (reference sequence). V lost 3 bases and J 6 bases, leaving 11 bases between the germline ends. CDR3 nucleotide sequence: TGTGCCAGTAGTATTACCACCCCCCCTGAAGCTTTCTTT. Its translation is CASSITTPPEAFF.

The table lists this clone with a count of one. The J gene is TRBJ1-2, the V gene TRBV5-4; D call uncertain. The CDR3 runs 13 residues. CDR1 and CDR2 from the germline V gene are SGHNT and YYREEE (reference sequence). Trimming pared 4 bases from V and 4 bases from J, leaving 11 bases between. CDR3: CASSPTVSYGYTF. CDR3 nucleotide sequence: TGTGCCAGCAGCCCCACAGTGAGCTATGGCTACACCTTC.

The V call is TRBV5-1, the J call TRBJ2-6; 9 bases line up with TRBD1. The V gene end was trimmed by 0 bases and the J gene end by 0 bases; junction bases not matched to a gene: 10. The V gene's germline CDR1 is SGHRS and CDR2 YFSETQ. This CDR3 region has 20 residues. CDR3 nucleotide sequence: TGCGCCAGCAGCTTGGCTAGGTGGGACAGGGAAGGCTCTGGGGCCAACGTCCTGACTTTC. Amino acid sequence: CASSLARWDREGSGANVLTF.

This clone was counted only a few times. The genes are TRBV28 and TRBJ2-1, with D possibly TRBD1 on 6 matching bases. The CDR3 contains 15 residues. Per the germline V gene, CDR1 is MDHEN and CDR2 is SYDVKM. V was shortened by 7 bases and J by 0 bases, with 13 bases between the two germline ends. This CDR3 is CASTSGHSSYNEQFF. The CDR3 bases are TGTGCCAGCACCTCGGGACACAGCTCCTACAATGAGCAGTTCTTC.

This clone has a single count. V usage is TRBV19 and J usage is TRBJ1-1; 9 bases agree with TRBD1. This CDR3 has 15 residues. The germline V gene encodes CDR1 LNHDA and CDR2 SQIVND (reference sequence). V shed 3 bases, J shed 2 bases, and the junction held 4 bases outside the gene matches. CDR3 sequence (DNA): TGTGCCAGTAGTATGGACAGGGGACGTAACACTGAAGCTTTCTTT. The encoded protein is CASSMDRGRNTEAFF.

DNA of the CDR3: TGTGCCAGCAGTTTACTTGCGGGAGGGACAGATACGCAGTATTTT. This gives the protein CASSLLAGGTDTQYF. V is TRBV28 and J is TRBJ2-3, with TRBD2 matching over 9 bases. J gave up 3 bases and V 2 bases, and 3 bases lay outside the gene matches. The CDR3 contains 15 residues. Germline lookup yields CDR1 MDHEN and CDR2 SYDVKM.

V is TRBV9 and J is TRBJ2-2, with a tentative D call TRBD2 (6 bases). CDR3 length equals 15 residues. The V gene's germline CDR1 is SGDLS and CDR2 YYNGEE. The V end was cut by 3 bases, the J end by 5 bases, with 14 bases between. CDR3 in amino acids: CASSAPFGGTGELFF. CDR3 nucleotides: TGTGCCAGCAGCGCTCCTTTTGGGGGGACCGGGGAGCTGTTTTTT.

The chain joins TRBV7-7 to TRBJ2-5; TRBD2 aligns across 7 bases. The CDR3 has 14 amino acids. V lost 1 base, J lost 8 bases, and 7 bases stayed unmatched. Germline V lookup: CDR1 SSHAT, CDR2 FNYEAQ (reference sequence). CDR3 loop: CASSLGLRGNTQYF. Written as DNA, the CDR3 is TGTGCCAGCAGCTTAGGGTTGCGGGGGAACACCCAGTACTTC. The full variable domain, with the rest looked up from reference TRBV7-7 and TRBJ2-5, is GAGVSQSPRYKVTKRGQDVTLRCDPISSHATLYWYQQALGQGPEFLTYFNYEAQPDKSGLPSDRFSAERPEGSISTLTIQRTEQRDSAMYRCASSLGLRGNTQYFGPGTRLLVL.